These 20 T cell receptor beta chains were sequenced from one sample in a study of T cell responses to AZD1222 COVID-19 vaccine. Profiled with immunoSEQ multiplex PCR; TCRdb holds only in-frame clones, not every one. The sample has 95,000 or so clones; roughly 91% are singletons. The specimen was peripheral blood, collected on day 0 of MenACWY control vaccination. Receptors were obtained from an adult in good health.

This chain uses TRBV21-1 with TRBJ2-7; TRBD2 is taken as the D call from the table, unchecked against the DNA. TRBV21-1 is termed a pseudogene. CDR3 length equals 15 residues. The CDR3 sequence is CASSRRGERGYEQYF. The CDR3 DNA reads TGTGCCAGCAGCAGGCGGGGGGAGCGAGGCTACGAGCAGTACTTC.

This clone was seen just once. The chain is built from TRBV10-1 and TRBJ1-2; D remains unclear. V was shortened by 1 base and J by 5 bases, with 8 bases between the two germline ends. Germline CDR1 and CDR2: WNHNN and SYGVQD (reference sequence). The CDR3 sequence is 13 residues long. Here the CDR3 DNA reads TGCGCCAGCAGTGAGTGGGCCGAGTATGGCTACACCTTC. Translated, it gives CASSEWAEYGYTF.

The genes are TRBV7-2 and TRBJ1-2, with a possible D match to TRBD1 (5 bases). The CDR3 extends over 15 amino acids. Deletions cut 1 base from V and 8 bases from J, with 17 bases between. The germline V gene encodes CDR1 SGHTA and CDR2 FQGNSA. The DNA of the CDR3 is TGTGCCAGCAGCTTAGATCCAGGGAGGATGGGGGGCTACACCTTC. Encoded protein: CASSLDPGRMGGYTF. Looking up the rest from reference TRBV7-2 and TRBJ1-2 gives the full variable domain: GAGVSQSPSNKVTEKGKDVELRCDPISGHTALYWYRQSLGQGLEFLIYFQGNSAPDKSGLPSDRFSAERTGGSVSTLTIQRTQQEDSAVYLCASSLDPGRMGGYTFGSGTRLTVV.

This clone has a single count. V gene TRBV4-1 combines with J gene TRBJ1-2, with D possibly being TRBD1 (5 bases). Germline CDR1 MGHRA, CDR2 YSYEKL. This CDR3 region has 14 residues. Trimming pared 2 bases from V and 6 bases from J, leaving 13 bases between. CDR3 protein: CASSQISGRDGYTF. As DNA, the CDR3 is TGCGCCAGCAGCCAAATATCAGGGAGGGATGGCTACACCTTC.

This chain connects TRBV10-1 to TRBJ2-7; possibly TRBD1 for D (5 bases). V gave up 4 bases and J gave up 8 bases, with 9 bases separating them. This CDR3 has 11 amino acids. Germline-derived CDR1 and CDR2 are WNHNN and SYGVQD (reference sequence). CDR3 DNA sequence: TGCGCCAGCAGTGGGGCAGGGCAGCAGTACTTC. This codes for CASSGAGQQYF.

The genes are TRBV20-1 and TRBJ1-6, with D hard to call. Germline V lookup: CDR1 DFQATT, CDR2 SNEGSKA (reference sequence). V was clipped by 3 bases and J by 6 bases, with 12 bases between them. This CDR3 has 14 residues. In DNA form, the CDR3 reads TGCAGTGCTAGTAAGATTTATTCTAATTCACCCCTCCACTTT. It specifies CSASKIYSNSPLHF.

J is TRBJ1-1 and V is TRBV27; D is undetermined. Trimming took 3 bases from V and 0 from J, leaving 17 bases between them. The CDR3 is made up of 17 amino acids. Germline CDR1 is MNHEY and CDR2 is SMNVEV (reference sequence). The CDR3, as DNA: TGTGCCAGCAGTTTGGTGCCCCCAGCGCGTTTGAACACTGAAGCTTTCTTT. It codes for CASSLVPPARLNTEAFF.

The genes are TRBV12-3 or TRBV12-4 and TRBJ2-5; D remains unclear. The CDR3 runs 12 residues. Trimming cost V 6 bases and J 4 bases, with 9 bases left between them. In nucleotides, the CDR3 is TGTGCCAGCAGCTTATTGCTAGAGACCCAGTACTTC. Amino acid sequence: CASSLLLETQYF.

V and J are TRBV7-2 and TRBJ2-2, with D uncertain. V was clipped by 5 bases and J by 2 bases, with 12 bases between them. Germline V gene lookup returns CDR1 SGHTA and CDR2 FQGNSA. This CDR3 contains 15 residues. CDR3 amino acids: CASSLDGINTGELFF. CDR3 sequence (DNA): TGTGCCAGCAGCCTTGACGGTATTAACACCGGGGAGCTGTTTTTT.

The chain carries TRBV19 and TRBJ2-5, with D maybe TRBD2 (6 bases). Trimming cost V 2 bases and J 2 bases, with 18 bases left between them. The germline CDR1 and CDR2 sequences are LNHDA and SQIVND (reference sequence). CDR3 length: 17 residues. CDR3 sequence (DNA): TGTGCCAGTAGTATATTGGGGTCTAGCGCTGTACAAGAGACCCAGTACTTC. It codes for CASSILGSSAVQETQYF.

The chain employs TRBV4-1 and TRBJ1-2, with D uncertain. CDR3 length: 14 amino acids. Trimming stripped 0 bases from V and 5 bases from J, with 10 bases between. Germline V gene data show CDR1 as MGHRA and CDR2 as YSYEKL. In nucleotides, the CDR3 is TGCGCCAGCAGCCAAGACCTGGGCGGGTATGGCTACACCTTC. Protein: CASSQDLGGYGYTF.

V and J are TRBV10-2 and TRBJ1-6, with D possibly matching TRBD1 (6 bases). Trimming left V 3 bases short and J 7 bases short, with 7 bases between. CDR1 and CDR2 from the germline V gene are WSHSY and SAAADI. The CDR3 length is 13 residues. The CDR3 spells CASSDQGNSPLHF. For the CDR3, the DNA is TGCGCCAGCAGTGACCAGGGGAATTCACCCCTCCACTTT.

The chain is built from TRBV19 and TRBJ2-1; no firm D call. CDR1 and CDR2 (germline): LNHDA, SQIVND (reference sequence). Trimming shortened V by 6 bases and J by 0 bases, and 9 bases separated the two germline ends. The CDR3 is made up of 14 amino acids. The CDR3 coding sequence is TGTGCCAGTAGCTGGACGGACTCCTACAATGAGCAGTTCTTC. Residues: CASSWTDSYNEQFF. The complete variable domain, with remaining parts taken from reference TRBV19 and TRBJ2-1, reads DGGITQSPKYLFRKEGQNVTLSCEQNLNHDAMYWYRQDPGQGLRLIYYSQIVNDFQKGDIAEGYSVSREKKESFPLTVTSAQKNPTAFYLCASSWTDSYNEQFFGPGTRLTVL.

The V call is TRBV6-1, the J call TRBJ2-7, with TRBD1 identical over 10 bases. The germline V gene has CDR1 MNHNS and CDR2 SASEGT. The CDR3 spans 15 residues. Germline trimming cut 2 bases from V and 2 bases from J; bases unmatched to any gene: 3. The CDR3 spells CASSELGQGAYEQYF. The DNA for the CDR3 is TGTGCCAGCAGTGAATTAGGACAGGGGGCCTACGAGCAGTACTTC.

This rearrangement joins TRBV30 to TRBJ1-6; D is unclear. There are 13 residues in the CDR3. The germline V gene encodes CDR1 GTSNPN and CDR2 SVGIG (reference sequence). Trimming pared 6 bases from V and 3 bases from J, leaving 9 bases between. This CDR3 reads CACRPSYNSPLHF. Written as DNA, the CDR3 is TGTGCCTGCCGCCCTAGCTATAATTCACCCCTCCACTTT.

The chain combines TRBV2 with TRBJ1-1; 10 bases are a match to TRBD1. Trimming removed 7 bases from V and 5 bases from J; junction bases left unmatched: 7. Germline assignment: CDR1 SNHLY and CDR2 FYNNEI. The CDR3 sequence is 14 residues long. CDR3 DNA sequence: TGTGCCAGCAATCGGGACAGGGGTGGTACTGAAGCTTTCTTT. Amino acid sequence: CASNRDRGGTEAFF.

J is TRBJ2-3 and V is TRBV9, with 11 nucleotides matching TRBD2. The CDR3 contains 16 residues. The junction had 3 bases not matched to a gene; V was cut back by 2 bases and J by 1 base. Germline CDR1 reads SGDLS; CDR2 reads YYNGEE. For the CDR3, the DNA is TGTGCCAGCAGCGTGGGGACTAGCGGAGGCACAGATACGCAGTATTTT. It encodes CASSVGTSGGTDTQYF.

This chain uses TRBV3-1 (or the pseudogene TRBV3-2) with TRBJ2-3, with D unclear. The CDR3 length is 13 residues. Trimming stripped 1 base from V and 5 bases from J, with 7 bases between. Germline CDR1 reads LGHDT; CDR2 reads YNNKEL (reference sequence). CDR3 in DNA: TGTGCCAGCAGCCAAGTTCCTGGAGATACGCAGTATTTT. Protein: CASSQVPGDTQYF.

The rearrangement joins TRBV6-5 to TRBJ1-4; TRBD1 matches 8 bases. This CDR3 comprises 16 residues. The germline gives CDR1 MNHEY, CDR2 SVGAGI. After removal of 0 bases from V and 7 bases from J, the junction contained 7 bases not matched to a gene. The CDR3: CASSYSFLGQGEKLFF. The CDR3 DNA is TGTGCCAGCAGTTACTCCTTCTTAGGACAGGGTGAAAAACTGTTTTTT.

The J gene is TRBJ1-4, the V gene TRBV4-3; a weak D match, TRBD1 (6 bases). The length of the CDR3 is 15 residues. From germline, CDR1 is LGHNA and CDR2 YSLEER. V lost 2 bases and J 8 bases, leaving 15 bases between the germline ends. As DNA, the CDR3 is TGCGCCAGCAGCCAATGGGAGGGGGTGAGGGAAAAACTGTTTTTT. Its protein is CASSQWEGVREKLFF.